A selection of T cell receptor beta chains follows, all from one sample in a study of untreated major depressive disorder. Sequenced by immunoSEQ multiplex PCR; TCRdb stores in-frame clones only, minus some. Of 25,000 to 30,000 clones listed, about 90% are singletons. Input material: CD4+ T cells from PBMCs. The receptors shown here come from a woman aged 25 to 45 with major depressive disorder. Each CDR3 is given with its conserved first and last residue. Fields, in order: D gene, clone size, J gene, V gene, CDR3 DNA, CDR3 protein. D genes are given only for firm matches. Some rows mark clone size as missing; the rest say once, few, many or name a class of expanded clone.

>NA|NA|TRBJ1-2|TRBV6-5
TGTGCCAGCGGAGACCTGGGATATCGTGGCTACACCTTC
CASGDLGYRGYTF
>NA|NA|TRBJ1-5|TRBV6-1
TGTGCCAGCAGCACCGAGAGGGACCCGTGGCAGCCCCAGCATTTT
CASSTERDPWQPQHF
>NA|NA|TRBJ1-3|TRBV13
TGTGCCAGCAGCTTGCCAGGAAACACCATATATTTT
CASSLPGNTIYF
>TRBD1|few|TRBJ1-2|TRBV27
TGTGCCAGCAGTTCAGCAGGGGGAAAAGGCTACACCTTC
CASSSAGGKGYTF
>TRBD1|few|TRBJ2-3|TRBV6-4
TGTGCCAGCAGTGGACAGGGGACAGATACGCAGTATTTT
CASSGQGTDTQYF
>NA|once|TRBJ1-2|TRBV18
TGTGCCAGCTCACCGACCAACTATGGCTACACCTTC
CASSPTNYGYTF
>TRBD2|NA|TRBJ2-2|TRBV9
TGTGCCAGCAGCGTACCGATGACTAGCGGGACCTCCACCGGGGAGCTGTTTTTT
CASSVPMTSGTSTGELFF
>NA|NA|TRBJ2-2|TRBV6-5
TGTGCCAGCAGTTACTCAGGGACTTTCCGCACCGGGGAGCTGTTTTTT
CASSYSGTFRTGELFF
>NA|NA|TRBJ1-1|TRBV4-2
TGTGCCAGCAGCCAAGATTGGCAGGGACTAAACACTGAAGCTTTCTTT
CASSQDWQGLNTEAFF
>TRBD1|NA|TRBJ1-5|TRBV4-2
TGTGCCAGCAGCCAGGCTACAGGGGGGTCTGGCAATCAGCCCCAGCATTTT
CASSQATGGSGNQPQHF
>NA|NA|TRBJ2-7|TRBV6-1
TGTGCCAGCAGTGAAGATCGGGGGTCTAACGAGCAGTACTTC
CASSEDRGSNEQYF
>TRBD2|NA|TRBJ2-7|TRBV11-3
TGTGCCAGCAGCTCTAGCGGGACCCTCGACGAGCAGTACTTC
CASSSSGTLDEQYF
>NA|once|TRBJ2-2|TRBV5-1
TGCGCCAGCAGCTTGGCTCTTAACACCGGGGAGCTGTTTTTT
CASSLALNTGELFF
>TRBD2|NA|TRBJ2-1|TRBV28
TGTGCCAGCAGTTTTAGGACTAGTGGTATCAATGAGCAGTTCTTC
CASSFRTSGINEQFF
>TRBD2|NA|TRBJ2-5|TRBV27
TGTGCCAGCAGGGCGGGGGGGCGCGGGACCCAGTACTTC
CASRAGGRGTQYF
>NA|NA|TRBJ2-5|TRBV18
TGTGCCAGCTCTCCTAAATTTGGGACGGCCCATTGGATAGAGACCCAGTACTTC
CASSPKFGTAHWIETQYF
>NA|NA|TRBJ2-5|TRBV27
TGTGCCAGCAGTTCTTACGAGCAAGAGACCCAGTACTTC
CASSSYEQETQYF
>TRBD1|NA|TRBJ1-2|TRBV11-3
TGTGCCAGCAGCTTTGACAGGGGGAACTATGGCTACACCTTC
CASSFDRGNYGYTF
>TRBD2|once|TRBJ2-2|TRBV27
TGTGCCAGCAGTTCACAAGGACTAGCGGGGGGGTTGAACACCGGGGAGCTGTTTTTT
CASSSQGLAGGLNTGELFF
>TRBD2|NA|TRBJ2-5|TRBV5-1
TGCGCCAGCAGCGACGGGGGACTAGCGGACGCACAAGAGACCCAGTACTTC
CASSDGGLADAQETQYF
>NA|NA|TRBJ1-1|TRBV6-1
TGTGCCAGCACTGGAGCGAACACTGAAGCTTTCTTT
CASTGANTEAFF
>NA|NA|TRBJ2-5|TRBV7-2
TGTGCCAGCAGCTCCATGGGCGGGCAAGAGACCCAGTACTTC
CASSSMGGQETQYF
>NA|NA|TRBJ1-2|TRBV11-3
TGTGCCAGCAGCTCTCGAAAGGGGGGTTTCGGTTACACCTTC
CASSSRKGGFGYTF
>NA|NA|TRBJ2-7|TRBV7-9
TGTGCCAGCAGCTTCAAGGCACTCGAGCAGTACTTC
CASSFKALEQYF
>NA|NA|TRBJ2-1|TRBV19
TGTGCCAGTAGTATTTCGCCCGACGGCGGGGAGCAGTTCTTC
CASSISPDGGEQFF
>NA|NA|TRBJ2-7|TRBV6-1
TGTGCCAGCAGTGAAGCGGCCTACGAGCAGTACTTC
CASSEAAYEQYF
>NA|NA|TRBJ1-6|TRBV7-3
TGTGCCAGCAGCTTATTGGGAGGATCACCCCTCCACTTT
CASSLLGGSPLHF
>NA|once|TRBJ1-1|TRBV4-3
TGCGCCAGCAGCCCAGTCAATAGGAACACTGAAGCTTTCTTT
CASSPVNRNTEAFF
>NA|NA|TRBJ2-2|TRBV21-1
TGTGCCAGCAGCATACCGGGACAGAACACCGGGGAGCTGTTTTTT
CASSIPGQNTGELFF
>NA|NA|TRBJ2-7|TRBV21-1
TGTGCCGGTTGGACAGAATCCTACGAGCAGTACTTC
CAGWTESYEQYF